Given below is one T cell receptor (beta chain) in context. The V gene's germline CDR1 is SGHRS and CDR2 YFSETQ. V shed 8 bases and J shed 3 bases, with 8 bases lying between them. CDR3 length: 11 residues. Researchers ran the PCR with 60 Vbeta and 13 Jbeta primers. Clones were sequenced by immunoSEQ multiplex PCR, and TCRdb holds only the in-frame ones, with some missing. The sample has 77,000 or so clones, around 84% seen once. These data originate in a study of cytomegalovirus exposure and HLA in healthy donors. Whole-study context: A data release that came early held approximately 92 million unique TCRs from HLA-typed donors.

Material: PBMCs. This rearrangement joins TRBV5-1 to TRBJ2-5; D may be TRBD1 (5 bases). This receptor was taken from a man aged 70 or older in good health and CMV-seropositive. In DNA form, the CDR3 reads TGCGCCAGTTGGGGCGAAGAGACCCAGTACTTC. It translates to CASWGEETQYF.